Included here is one T cell receptor (beta chain) sequence, with context. Its antigen remains unidentified. Each patient went into thyroid surgery without having received any treatment. The CDR3 loop spans 12 amino acids. J was trimmed by 8 bases and V by 5 bases; bases with no gene match: 8. Germline values: CDR1 GTSNPN, CDR2 SVGIG (reference sequence). This specimen comes from a study of metastatic and nonmetastatic thyroid tumors. Using MiXCR, TCRdb reanalyzed the PCR reads. In the table there are 30,000 to 45,000 clones, approximately 19% of which are singletons. Study findings and constraints: Benign nodules were reported to have significantly lower TCR beta diversity than malignant thyroid tumors, in blood and tumor.

This clonotype originated in a female donor with papillary thyroid cancer or a benign thyroid nodule (not recorded which). Some clones in this sample may be carry-over from other donors' samples. This chain uses TRBV30 with TRBJ1-2, with 7 nucleotides matching TRBD1. The specimen sequenced was blood. The CDR3 DNA is TGTGCCTGGGGTCCGGGACAGAGCGGCTACACCTTC. It yields the protein CAWGPGQSGYTF.